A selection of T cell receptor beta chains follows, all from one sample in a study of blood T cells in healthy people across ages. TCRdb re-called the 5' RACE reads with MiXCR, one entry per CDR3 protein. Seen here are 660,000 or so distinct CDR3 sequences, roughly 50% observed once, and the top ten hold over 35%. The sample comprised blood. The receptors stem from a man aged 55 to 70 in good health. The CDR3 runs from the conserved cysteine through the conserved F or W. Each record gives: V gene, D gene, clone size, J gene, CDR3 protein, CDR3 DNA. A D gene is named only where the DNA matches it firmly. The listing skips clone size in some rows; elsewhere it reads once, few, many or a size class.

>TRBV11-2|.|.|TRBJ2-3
CASSSVVGDRTDTQYF
TGTGCCAGCAGCTCCGTTGTCGGGGACCGCACAGATACGCAGTATTTT
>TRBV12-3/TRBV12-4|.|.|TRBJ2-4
CASSFEGGLGKNIQYF
TGTGCCAGCAGTTTCGAAGGGGGGCTTGGCAAAAACATTCAGTACTTC
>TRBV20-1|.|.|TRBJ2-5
CSARPGTSETQYF
TGCAGTGCTAGGCCCGGGACTTCGGAGACCCAGTACTTC
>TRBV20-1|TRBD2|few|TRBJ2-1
CSARGGRVAGGSSYNEQFF
TGCAGTGCTAGAGGAGGGAGGGTAGCGGGGGGGAGCTCCTACAATGAGCAGTTCTTC
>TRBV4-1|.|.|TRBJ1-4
CASSQERMTTRNEKLFF
TGCGCCAGCAGCCAAGAAAGGATGACAACTCGTAATGAAAAACTGTTTTTT
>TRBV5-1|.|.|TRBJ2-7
CASSLARGPTYEQYF
TGCGCCAGCAGCTTGGCCCGGGGGCCTACCTACGAGCAGTACTTC
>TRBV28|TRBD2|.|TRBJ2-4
CASRASGGKNIQYF
TGTGCCAGCAGAGCCAGCGGGGGGAAAAACATTCAGTACTTC
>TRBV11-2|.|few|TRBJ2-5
CASSFADAETQYF
TGTGCCAGCAGCTTCGCTGACGCGGAGACCCAGTACTTC
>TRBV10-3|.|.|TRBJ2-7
CAIRGQLSSYEQYF
TGTGCCATTCGGGGGCAGTTAAGCTCCTACGAGCAGTACTTC
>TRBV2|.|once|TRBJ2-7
CASSEEAGSYEQYF
TGTGCCAGCAGTGAAGAGGCAGGGTCATACGAGCAGTACTTC
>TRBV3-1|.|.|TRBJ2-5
CASSLGRLAFQETQYF
TGTGCCAGCAGCCTCGGGCGGCTGGCATTCCAAGAGACCCAGTACTTC
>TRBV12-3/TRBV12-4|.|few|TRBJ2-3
CASTLGGGGADTQYF
TGTGCCAGCACCTTGGGGGGGGGCGGAGCAGATACGCAGTATTTT
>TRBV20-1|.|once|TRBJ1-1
CSASNRVQAEAFF
TGCAGTGCTAGTAACAGGGTGCAGGCTGAAGCTTTCTTT
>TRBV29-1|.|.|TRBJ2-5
CSVDGQKETQYF
TGCAGCGTGGATGGACAGAAAGAGACCCAGTACTTC
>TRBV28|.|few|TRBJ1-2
CASSFEQNYGYTF
TGTGCCAGCAGTTTCGAACAGAACTATGGCTACACCTTC
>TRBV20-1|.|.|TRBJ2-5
CSASRGTGETQYF
TGCAGTGCTAGCCGTGGGACGGGAGAGACCCAGTACTTC
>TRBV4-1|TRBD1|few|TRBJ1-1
CASSPGTGGRPLGTEAFF
TGCGCCAGCAGCCCGGGGACAGGGGGCCGCCCTCTGGGCACTGAAGCTTTCTTT
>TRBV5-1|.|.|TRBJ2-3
CASSYRERVATDTQYF
TGCGCCAGCAGCTATCGGGAAAGGGTGGCCACAGATACGCAGTATTTT
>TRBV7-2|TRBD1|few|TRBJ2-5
CASSSYPSGGRKTQYF
TGTGCCAGCAGCTCATACCCATCAGGGGGCAGGAAGACCCAGTACTTC
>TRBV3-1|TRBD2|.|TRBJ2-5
CASSQRTSGVETQYF
TGTGCCAGCAGCCAGAGGACTAGCGGGGTAGAGACCCAGTACTTC
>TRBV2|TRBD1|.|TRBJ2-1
CASSFPGQGENEQFF
TGTGCCAGCAGTTTCCCGGGACAGGGTGAAAATGAGCAGTTCTTC
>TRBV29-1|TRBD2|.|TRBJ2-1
CSVTLKGGKNEQFF
TGCAGCGTTACATTGAAGGGAGGGAAAAATGAGCAGTTCTTC
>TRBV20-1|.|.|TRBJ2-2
CSATPGRTNTGELFF
TGCAGTGCGACGCCGGGACGGACGAACACCGGGGAGCTGTTTTTT
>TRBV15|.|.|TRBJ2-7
CATSSRDIYEQYF
TGTGCCACCAGCTCCCGGGACATATACGAGCAGTACTTC
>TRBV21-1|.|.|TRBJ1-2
CASSKEGAFNYGYTF
TGTGCCAGCAGCAAAGAAGGGGCATTTAACTATGGCTACACCTTC
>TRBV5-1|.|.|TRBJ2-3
CASSLGGPYLTDTQYF
TGCGCCAGCAGCTTGGGGGGGCCCTATCTCACAGATACGCAGTATTTT
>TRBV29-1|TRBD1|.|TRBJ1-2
CSVGDSLVYGYTF
TGCAGCGTAGGGGACAGCCTCGTCTATGGCTACACCTTC
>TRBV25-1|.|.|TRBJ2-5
CASSELGQGQETQYF
TGTGCCAGCAGTGAATTGGGGCAGGGCCAAGAGACCCAGTACTTC
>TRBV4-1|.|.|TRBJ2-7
CASSQDLDTYYEQYF
TGCGCCAGCAGCCAAGATCTAGACACATACTACGAGCAGTACTTC
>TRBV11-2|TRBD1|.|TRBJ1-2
CASSTGGRGYTF
TGTGCCAGCAGCACAGGGGGCCGGGGCTACACCTTC
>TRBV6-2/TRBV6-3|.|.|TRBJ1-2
CASSRQVYGYTF
TGTGCCAGCAGTCGACAGGTCTATGGCTACACCTTC
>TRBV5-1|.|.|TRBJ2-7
CASSFGSGQTGSSYEQYF
TGCGCCAGCAGCTTTGGGAGCGGGCAGACCGGGAGCTCCTACGAGCAGTACTTC
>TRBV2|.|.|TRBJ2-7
CASKLTSYEQYF
TGTGCCAGCAAATTGACTTCCTACGAGCAGTACTTC
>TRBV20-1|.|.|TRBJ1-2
CSARDSSYYGYTF
TGCAGTGCTAGGGACAGCTCCTACTATGGCTACACCTTC
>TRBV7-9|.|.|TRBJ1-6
CASSLESTYNSPLHF
TGTGCCAGCAGCTTAGAGTCGACCTATAATTCACCCCTCCACTTT
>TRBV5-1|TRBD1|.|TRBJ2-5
CASSLGQVIGETQYF
TGCGCCAGCAGCCTGGGACAGGTTATCGGCGAGACCCAGTACTTC
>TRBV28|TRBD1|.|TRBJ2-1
CASSRPGTATYNEQFF
TGTGCCAGCAGTCGTCCCGGGACAGCAACTTACAATGAGCAGTTCTTC
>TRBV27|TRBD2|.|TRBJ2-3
CASGTSAEGGTDTQYF
TGTGCCAGCGGGACTAGCGCGGAGGGTGGCACAGATACGCAGTATTTT
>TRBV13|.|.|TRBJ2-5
CASSSIVGGLLETQYF
TGTGCCAGCAGCTCCATAGTGGGGGGGCTTTTGGAGACCCAGTACTTC
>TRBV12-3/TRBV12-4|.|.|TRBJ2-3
CASSRGGGDTQYF
TGTGCCAGCAGTAGAGGAGGGGGAGATACGCAGTATTTT
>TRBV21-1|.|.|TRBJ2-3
CASLPGQPTTDTQYF
TGTGCCTCACTACCGGGACAGCCAACCACAGATACGCAGTATTTT
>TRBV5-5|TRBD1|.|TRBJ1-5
CASSFDRGPGQPQHF
TGTGCCAGCAGCTTCGACAGGGGGCCCGGTCAGCCCCAGCATTTT
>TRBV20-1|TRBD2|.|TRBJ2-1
CSARRASGDLGPHNEQFF
TGCAGTGCCAGACGGGCTAGCGGGGATTTGGGCCCTCACAATGAGCAGTTCTTC
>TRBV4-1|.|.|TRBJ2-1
CASSPLVGSSYNEQFF
TGCGCCAGCAGCCCTCTGGTAGGTAGCTCCTACAATGAGCAGTTCTTC
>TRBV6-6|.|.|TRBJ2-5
CASSYSRGTAQETQYF
TGTGCCAGCAGTTACTCCAGAGGAACAGCCCAAGAGACCCAGTACTTC
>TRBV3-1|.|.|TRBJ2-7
CASSQPGRFYNEQYF
TGTGCCAGCAGCCAACCGGGACGGTTCTACAATGAGCAGTACTTC
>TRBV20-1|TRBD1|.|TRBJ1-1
CSATRGLAFF
TGCAGTGCAACCAGGGGGCTAGCTTTCTTT
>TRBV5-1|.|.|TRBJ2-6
CASSLPPGSGANVLTF
TGCGCCAGCAGCTTGCCCCCCGGCTCTGGGGCCAACGTCCTGACTTTC
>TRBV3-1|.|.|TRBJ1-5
CASSLKGQGNQPQHF
TGTGCCAGCAGCCTCAAAGGGCAGGGCAATCAGCCCCAGCATTTT
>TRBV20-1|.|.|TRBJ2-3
CSALQPGTDTQYF
TGCAGTGCTCTTCAGCCGGGGACAGATACGCAGTATTTT
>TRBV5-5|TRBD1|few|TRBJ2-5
CASSYRDRNPETQYF
TGTGCCAGCAGCTACCGGGACAGGAACCCCGAGACCCAGTACTTC